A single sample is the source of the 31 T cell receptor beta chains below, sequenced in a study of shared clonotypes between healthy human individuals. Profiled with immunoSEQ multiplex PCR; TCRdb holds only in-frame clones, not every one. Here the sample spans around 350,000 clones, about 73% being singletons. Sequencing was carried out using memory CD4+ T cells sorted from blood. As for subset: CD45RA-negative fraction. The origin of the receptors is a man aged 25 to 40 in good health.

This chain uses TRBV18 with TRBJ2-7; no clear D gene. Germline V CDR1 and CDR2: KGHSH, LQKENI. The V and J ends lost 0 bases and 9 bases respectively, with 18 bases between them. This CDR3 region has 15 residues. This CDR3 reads CASSPPVNSDPRQYF. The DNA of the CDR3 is TGTGCCAGCTCACCACCGGTGAACAGCGACCCGCGGCAGTACTTC.

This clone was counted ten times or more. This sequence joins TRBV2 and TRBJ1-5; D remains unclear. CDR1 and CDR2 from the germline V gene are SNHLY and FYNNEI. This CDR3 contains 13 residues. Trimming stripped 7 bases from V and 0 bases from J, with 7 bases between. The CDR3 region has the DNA TGTGCCAGCATGCGGGATAGCAATCAGCCCCAGCATTTT. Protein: CASMRDSNQPQHF.

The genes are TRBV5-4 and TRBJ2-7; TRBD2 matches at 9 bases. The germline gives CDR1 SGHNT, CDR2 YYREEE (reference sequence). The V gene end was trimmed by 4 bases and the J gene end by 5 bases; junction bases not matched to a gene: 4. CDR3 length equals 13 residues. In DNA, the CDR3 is TGTGCCAGCAGCCGGACTAGCGCCGACGAGCAGTACTTC. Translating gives CASSRTSADEQYF.

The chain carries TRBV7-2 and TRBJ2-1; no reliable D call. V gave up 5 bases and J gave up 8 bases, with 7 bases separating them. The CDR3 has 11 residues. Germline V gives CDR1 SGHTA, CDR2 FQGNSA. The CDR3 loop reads CASSPRYEQFF. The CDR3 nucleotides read TGTGCCAGCAGCCCACGCTATGAGCAGTTCTTC.

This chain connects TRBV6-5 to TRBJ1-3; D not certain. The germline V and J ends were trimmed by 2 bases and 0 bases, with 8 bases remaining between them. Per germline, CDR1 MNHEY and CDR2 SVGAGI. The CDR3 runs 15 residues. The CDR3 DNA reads TGTGCCAGCAGTTACACCGTCCTCTCTGGAAACACCATATATTTT. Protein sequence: CASSYTVLSGNTIYF.

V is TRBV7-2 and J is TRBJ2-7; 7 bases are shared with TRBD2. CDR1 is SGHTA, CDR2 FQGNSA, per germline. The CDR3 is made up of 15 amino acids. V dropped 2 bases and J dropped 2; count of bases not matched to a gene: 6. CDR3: CASSLRSLAAYEQYF. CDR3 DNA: TGTGCCAGCAGCTTAAGGTCCCTAGCGGCCTACGAGCAGTACTTC.

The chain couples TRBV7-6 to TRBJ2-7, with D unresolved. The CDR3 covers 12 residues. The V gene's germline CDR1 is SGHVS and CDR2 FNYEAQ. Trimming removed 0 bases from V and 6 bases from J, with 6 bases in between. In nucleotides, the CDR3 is TGTGCCAGCAGCTTAGCTGGGTCCGAGCAGTACTTC. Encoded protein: CASSLAGSEQYF.

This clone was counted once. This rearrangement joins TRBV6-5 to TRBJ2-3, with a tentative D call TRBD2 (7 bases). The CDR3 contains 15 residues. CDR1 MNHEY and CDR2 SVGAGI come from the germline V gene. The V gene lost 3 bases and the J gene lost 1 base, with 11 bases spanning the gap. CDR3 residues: CASSYSGGRTDTQYF. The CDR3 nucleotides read TGTGCCAGCAGTTATTCCGGGGGGCGCACAGATACGCAGTATTTT.

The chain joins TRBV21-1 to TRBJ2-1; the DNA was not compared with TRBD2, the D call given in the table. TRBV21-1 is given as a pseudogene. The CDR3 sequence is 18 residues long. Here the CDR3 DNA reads TGTGCCAGCAGCACTCTAGGACTAGCGGGAGGGTACGGCGATGAGCAGTTCTTC. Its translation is CASSTLGLAGGYGDEQFF.

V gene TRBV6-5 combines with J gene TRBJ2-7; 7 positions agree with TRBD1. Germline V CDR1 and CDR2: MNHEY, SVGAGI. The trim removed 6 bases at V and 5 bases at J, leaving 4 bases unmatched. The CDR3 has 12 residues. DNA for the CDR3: TGTGCCAGCAGCCAACAGGGGAACGAGCAGTACTTC. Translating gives CASSQQGNEQYF.

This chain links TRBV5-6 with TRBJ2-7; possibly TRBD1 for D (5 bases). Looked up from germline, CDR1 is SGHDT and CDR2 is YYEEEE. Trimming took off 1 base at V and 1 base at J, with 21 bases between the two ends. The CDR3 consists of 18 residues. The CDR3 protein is CASSLNRRKGYSSYEQYF. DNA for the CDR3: TGTGCCAGCAGCTTGAACCGTAGAAAGGGGTATTCATCCTACGAGCAGTACTTC.

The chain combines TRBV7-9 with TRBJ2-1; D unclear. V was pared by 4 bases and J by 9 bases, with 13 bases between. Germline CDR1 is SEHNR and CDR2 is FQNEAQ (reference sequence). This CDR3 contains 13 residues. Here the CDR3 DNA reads TGTGCCAGCAGCTCAAACCGGGCATTTGAGCAGTTCTTC. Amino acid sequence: CASSSNRAFEQFF.

The chain's CDR3 is CASSLGRWTGNTEAFF. CDR3 sequence (DNA): TGTGCCAGCAGCTTAGGGAGGTGGACAGGGAACACTGAAGCTTTCTTT. The chain is built from TRBV7-9 and TRBJ1-1, with TRBD1 matching over 7 bases. CDR1 and CDR2 (germline): SEHNR, FQNEAQ (reference sequence). The CDR3 spans 16 residues. V dropped 1 base and J dropped 1; count of bases not matched to a gene: 6.

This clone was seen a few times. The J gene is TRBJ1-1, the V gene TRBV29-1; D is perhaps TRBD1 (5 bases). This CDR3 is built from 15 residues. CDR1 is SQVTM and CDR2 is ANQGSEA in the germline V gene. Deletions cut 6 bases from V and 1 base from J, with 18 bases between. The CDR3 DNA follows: TGCAGCGTCGCTGGGGGTTCGGGAGAGAACACTGAAGCTTTCTTT. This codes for CSVAGGSGENTEAFF. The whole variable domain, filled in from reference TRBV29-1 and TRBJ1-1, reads SAVISQKPSRDICQRGTSLTIQCQVDSQVTMMFWYRQQPGQSLTLIATANQGSEATYESGFVIDKFPISRPNLTFSTLTVSNMSPEDSSIYLCSVAGGSGENTEAFFGQGTRLTVV.

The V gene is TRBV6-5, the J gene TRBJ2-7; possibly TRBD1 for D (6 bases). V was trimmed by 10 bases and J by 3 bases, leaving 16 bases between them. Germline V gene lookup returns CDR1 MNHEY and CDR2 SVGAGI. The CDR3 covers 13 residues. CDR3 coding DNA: TGTGCCACCGCCGGGGACAACAACTACGAGCAGTACTTC. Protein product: CATAGDNNYEQYF.

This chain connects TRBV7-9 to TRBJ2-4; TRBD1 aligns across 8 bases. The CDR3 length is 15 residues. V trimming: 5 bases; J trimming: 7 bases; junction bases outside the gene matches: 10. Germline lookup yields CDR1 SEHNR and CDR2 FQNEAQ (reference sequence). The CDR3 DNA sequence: TGTGCCAGCAGCCCCCGGACAGGGAAAGGGAACATTCAGTACTTC. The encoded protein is CASSPRTGKGNIQYF. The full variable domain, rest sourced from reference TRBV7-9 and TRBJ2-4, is DTGVSQNPRHKITKRGQNVTFRCDPISEHNRLYWYRQTLGQGPEFLTYFQNEAQLEKSRLLSDRFSAERPKGSFSTLEIQRTEQGDSAMYLCASSPRTGKGNIQYFGAGTRLSVL.

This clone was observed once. DNA for the CDR3: TGTGCCATCGCTATTCTGGGGCCTACTAGGGTCCCAGAGACCCAGTACTTC. Residues: CAIAILGPTRVPETQYF. The chain joins TRBV10-3 to TRBJ2-5; D may correspond to TRBD1 or TRBD2 (5 bases each). Trimming removed 8 bases from V and 4 bases from J, with 26 bases in between. The CDR3 contains 17 residues. Germline V gene lookup returns CDR1 ENHRY and CDR2 SYGVKD.

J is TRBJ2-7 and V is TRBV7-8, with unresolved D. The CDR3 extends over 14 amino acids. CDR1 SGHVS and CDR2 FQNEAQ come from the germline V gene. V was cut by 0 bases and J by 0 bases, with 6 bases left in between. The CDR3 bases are TGTGCCAGCAGCTTAGCGCCCAACTCCTACGAGCAGTACTTC. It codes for CASSLAPNSYEQYF. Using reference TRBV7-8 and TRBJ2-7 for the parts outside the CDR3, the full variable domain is GAGVSQSPRYKVAKRGQDVALRCDPISGHVSLFWYQQALGQGPEFLTYFQNEAQLDKSGLPSDRFFAERPEGSVSTLKIQRTQQEDSAVYLCASSLAPNSYEQYFGPGTRLTVT.

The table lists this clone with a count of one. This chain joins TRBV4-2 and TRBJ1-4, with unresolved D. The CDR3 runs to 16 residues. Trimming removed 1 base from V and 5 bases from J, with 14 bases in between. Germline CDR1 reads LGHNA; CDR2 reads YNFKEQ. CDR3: CASSQGASDANEKLFF. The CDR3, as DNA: TGTGCCAGCAGCCAAGGCGCGTCAGATGCCAATGAAAAACTGTTTTTT.

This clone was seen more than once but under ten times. CDR3 DNA sequence: TGTGCCAGCAGCTTCCCCAAGTCCCGGGACAGGGGGAAGTTTACAGATACGCAGTATTTT. It codes for CASSFPKSRDRGKFTDTQYF. The chain links TRBV7-8 to TRBJ2-3, with TRBD1 matching 11 bases. The V and J ends lost 3 bases and 3 bases, in that order; junction bases with no gene match: 17. From germline, CDR1 is SGHVS and CDR2 FQNEAQ. CDR3 length: 20 residues. Together with reference TRBV7-8 and TRBJ2-3, the CDR3 gives the full variable domain: GAGVSQSPRYKVAKRGQDVALRCDPISGHVSLFWYQQALGQGPEFLTYFQNEAQLDKSGLPSDRFFAERPEGSVSTLKIQRTQQEDSAVYLCASSFPKSRDRGKFTDTQYFGPGTRLTVL.

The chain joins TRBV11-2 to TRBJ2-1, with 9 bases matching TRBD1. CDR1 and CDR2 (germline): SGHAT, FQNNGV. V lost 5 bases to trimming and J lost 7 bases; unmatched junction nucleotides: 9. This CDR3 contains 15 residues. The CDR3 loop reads CASSLGTGNLNEQFF. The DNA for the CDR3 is TGTGCCAGCAGCCTAGGGACAGGGAATCTGAATGAGCAGTTCTTC.

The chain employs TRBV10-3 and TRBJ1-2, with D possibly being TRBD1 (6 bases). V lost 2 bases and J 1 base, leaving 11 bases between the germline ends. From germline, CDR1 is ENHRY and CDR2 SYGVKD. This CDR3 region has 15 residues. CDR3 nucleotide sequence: TGTGCCATCAGTGAGCCGGGACACAGTAACTATGGCTACACCTTC. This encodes CAISEPGHSNYGYTF.

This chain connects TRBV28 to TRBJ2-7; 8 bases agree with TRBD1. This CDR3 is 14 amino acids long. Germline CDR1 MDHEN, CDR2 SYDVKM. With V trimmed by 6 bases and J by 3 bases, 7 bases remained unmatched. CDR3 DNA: TGTGCCAGCAGACAGGGACAGGTCAACTACGAGCAGTACTTC. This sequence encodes CASRQGQVNYEQYF.

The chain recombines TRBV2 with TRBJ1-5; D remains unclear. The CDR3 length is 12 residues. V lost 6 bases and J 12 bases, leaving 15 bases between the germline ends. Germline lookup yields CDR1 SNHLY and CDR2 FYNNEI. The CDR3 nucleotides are TGTGCCAGCAGCTCCGGGAGCGGGCGCCAGCATTTT. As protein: CASSSGSGRQHF.

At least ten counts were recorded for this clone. The CDR3 coding sequence is TGTGCCAGCAGCTTGGAGGGCGGCCCGTGGACCCAGTACTTC. Encoded protein: CASSLEGGPWTQYF. The chain is built from TRBV5-4 and TRBJ2-5; no clear D gene. With 0 bases removed from V and 7 bases from J, the gap between germline ends came to 13 bases. CDR1 is SGHNT and CDR2 is YYREEE in the germline V gene (reference sequence). The CDR3 has 14 residues.

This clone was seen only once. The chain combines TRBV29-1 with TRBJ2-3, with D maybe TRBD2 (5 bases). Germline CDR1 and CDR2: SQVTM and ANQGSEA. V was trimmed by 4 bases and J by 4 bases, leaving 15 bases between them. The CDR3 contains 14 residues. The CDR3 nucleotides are TGCAGCGTTGGCGGAACGAGGGTGGCAGATACGCAGTATTTT. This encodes CSVGGTRVADTQYF.

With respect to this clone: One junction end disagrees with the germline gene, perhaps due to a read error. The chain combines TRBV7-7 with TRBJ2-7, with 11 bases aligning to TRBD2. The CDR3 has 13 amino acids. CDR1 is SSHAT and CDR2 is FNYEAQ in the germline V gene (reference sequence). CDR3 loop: CASSSLAGGEQYF. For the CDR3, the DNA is TGTGCTAGCAGCTCGCTAGCGGGAGGAGAGCAGTACTTC.

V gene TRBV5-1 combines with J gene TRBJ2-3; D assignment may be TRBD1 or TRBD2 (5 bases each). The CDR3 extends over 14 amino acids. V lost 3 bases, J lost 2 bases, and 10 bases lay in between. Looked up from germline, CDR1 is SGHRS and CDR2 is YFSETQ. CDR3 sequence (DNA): TGCGCCAGCAGCTCCGGGACCCTCACAGATACGCAGTATTTT. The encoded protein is CASSSGTLTDTQYF.

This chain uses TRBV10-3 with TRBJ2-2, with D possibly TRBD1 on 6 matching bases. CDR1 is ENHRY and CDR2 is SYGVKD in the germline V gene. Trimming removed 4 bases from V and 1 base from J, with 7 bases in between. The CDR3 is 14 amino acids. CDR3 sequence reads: CAISGQENTGELFF. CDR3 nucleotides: TGTGCCATCAGTGGACAGGAGAACACCGGGGAGCTGTTTTTT.

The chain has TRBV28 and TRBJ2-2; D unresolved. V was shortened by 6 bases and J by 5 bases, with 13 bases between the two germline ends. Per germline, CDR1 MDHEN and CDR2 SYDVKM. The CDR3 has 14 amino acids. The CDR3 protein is CASSPPFSTGELFF. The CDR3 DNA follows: TGTGCCAGCAGCCCCCCCTTCAGTACCGGGGAGCTGTTTTTT.

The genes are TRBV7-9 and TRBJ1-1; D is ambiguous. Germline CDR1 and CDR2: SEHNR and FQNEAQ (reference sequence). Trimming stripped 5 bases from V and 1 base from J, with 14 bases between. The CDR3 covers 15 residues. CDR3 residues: CASSPGSRRNTEAFF. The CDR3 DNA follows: TGTGCCAGCAGCCCTGGATCCAGAAGGAACACTGAAGCTTTCTTT.